This T cell receptor (beta chain) was sequenced during a study of human T cells and chemical hapten exposure. The overall study: Each patch test put 0.01% DPC on the upper back, and results were read at 6 days. The cohort included alopecia areata under or over 50% scalp, totalis and universalis. Overall study results and limits: Donor immune responses may differ from healthy people's, since all donors had alopecia.

TCRdb re-derived calls from the RACE reads in MiXCR, one entry per CDR3 protein. This sample has approximately 370,000 distinct CDR3 sequences, with about 5% found just once. The CDR3 loop spans 15 amino acids. Trimming took 5 bases from V and 4 from J; bases not matched to a gene: 10. The germline CDR1 and CDR2 sequences are SGHTA and FQGNSA. Time point denoted: pre-sensitization, week 0. The sample's treatment: therapeutic diphenylcyclopropenone sensitization with weekly scalp DPC. The starting material, unfractionated whole blood, was used for total RNA extraction. Remarks on this clonotype: No antigen is known for it.

The V call is TRBV7-2, the J call TRBJ1-2; 7 nucleotides line up with TRBD1. The sample consisted of whole blood, taken in connection with sensitization to the hapten diphenylcyclopropenone (DPC). The origin of this receptor is a woman between 18 and 29 years old with alopecia areata. Some clones in this sample may be carry-over from other donors' samples. The CDR3 DNA reads TGTGCCAGCAGCCCAGGGAGGGGGCAGATCTATGGCTACACCTTC. Protein: CASSPGRGQIYGYTF.